This T cell receptor (beta chain) was captured in a study of breast tumors, draining lymph nodes, adjacent tissues. Each CDR3 protein gets one entry after TCRdb re-called the multiplex PCR reads with MiXCR. The sample gives 75,000 to 100,000 distinct CDR3 sequences, approximately 19% of which show up once; less than 3% is in the top ten. This clonotype was detected many times. The antigen is not known. Whole-study results and caveats: Data only fit, rather than demonstrated, lymph node origin of most tumor T cells. Tumor repertoires ranked between lymph nodes and nontumor tissue in diversity, with V and J gene preferences. Most tumor T cells seemingly derive from lymph node, then expand in tumor. Luminal-like breast cancer showed significantly higher tumor–nontumor repertoire similarity than basal-like.

The lymph nodes were axillary draining lymph nodes from breast cancer patients. V lost 2 bases and J lost 0, with 6 bases in between. Looked up from germline, CDR1 is LGHNA and CDR2 is YSLEER. The CDR3 sequence is 14 residues long. The chain is built from TRBV4-3 and TRBJ2-3; unclear D gene. Sequences were obtained from axillary lymph node tissue. This TCR was recovered from a female donor with breast cancer. Some clones in this sample may be carry-over from other donors' samples. CDR3 nucleotides: TGCGCCAGCAGCCAAAGGCGGAGCACAGATACGCAGTATTTT. It codes for CASSQRRSTDTQYF.